This passage covers 25 T cell receptor beta chains from one sample sequenced in a study of blood T cells in healthy people across ages. Primed by a sample-barcoded 5' primer and a J-beta primer mix, a second PCR proceeded for 7 to 11 cycles. TCRdb fed the 5' RACE reads into MiXCR, producing one record per CDR3 protein. The table records about 580,000 distinct CDR3 sequences, roughly 48% of them present only once. What was sequenced was blood. The receptors were sampled from an older man in good health.

This clonotype was seen only a few times. The V gene is TRBV5-1, the J gene TRBJ2-3; either TRBD1 or TRBD2 may fit D (5 bases each). Between the trimmed V and J ends, which lost 3 bases and 6 bases, there was a span of 17 bases. The CDR3 runs to 15 residues. Germline V gene lookup returns CDR1 SGHRS and CDR2 YFSETQ. The CDR3 sequence is CASSSGTRAGDTQYF. The CDR3 DNA reads as TGCGCCAGCAGCTCTGGGACGCGGGCAGGGGATACGCAGTATTTT.

The chain combines TRBV4-2 with TRBJ2-4; 11 positions match TRBD2. The DNA end lines up better with TRBJ2-7; the J call may be wrong. The CDR3 covers 17 residues. Per germline, CDR1 LGHNA and CDR2 YNFKEQ. This CDR3 reads CASSQDLLLAGVYEQYF. The CDR3 DNA sequence: TGTGCCAGCAGCCAAGATTTACTACTAGCGGGAGTCTACGAGCAGTACTTC.

This clonotype was seen more than once but under ten times. The chain combines TRBV7-2 with TRBJ2-4; D possibly corresponds to TRBD1 (6 bases). There are 18 residues in the CDR3. Germline V CDR1 and CDR2: SGHTA, FQGNSA. V was pared by 4 bases and J by 3 bases, with 22 bases between. CDR3 in amino acids: CASSSRRGGSGYKNIQYF. CDR3 bases: TGTGCCAGCAGCTCTCGAAGAGGGGGTAGTGGTTACAAAAACATTCAGTACTTC.

The gene calls are TRBV5-1 and TRBJ2-5, with 7 bases lining up with TRBD1. V trimming: 0 bases; J trimming: 0 bases; junction bases outside the gene matches: 5. Germline CDR1 and CDR2: SGHRS and YFSETQ. This CDR3 spans 16 amino acids. CDR3 nucleotides: TGCGCCAGCAGCTTGGCGGGGACAGTGTACCAAGAGACCCAGTACTTC. It codes for CASSLAGTVYQETQYF.

This clonotype was seen a single time. In nucleotides, the CDR3 is TGCGCCAGCAGCCGCGAGGGTGGGACCTTCATGAACACTGAAGCTTTCTTT. Its translation is CASSREGGTFMNTEAFF. The chain recombines TRBV5-1 with TRBJ1-1; TRBD1 is a possible D gene (5 bases). This CDR3 has 17 amino acids. Trimming left V 4 bases short and J 0 bases short, with 19 bases between. The germline gives CDR1 SGHRS, CDR2 YFSETQ.

V gene TRBV20-1 combines with J gene TRBJ1-5, with D perhaps TRBD1 (5 bases). V gave up 3 bases and J gave up 4 bases, with 7 bases separating them. The CDR3 length is 12 residues. Germline V gene lookup returns CDR1 DFQATT and CDR2 SNEGSKA (reference sequence). CDR3 in amino acids: CSASWGNQPQHF. Written as DNA, the CDR3 is TGCAGTGCTAGTTGGGGGAATCAGCCCCAGCATTTT.

The V and J genes are TRBV6-2 or TRBV6-3 and TRBJ1-2, with unresolved D. The V gene's germline CDR1 is MNHEY and CDR2 SVGEGT. CDR3 size: 13 residues. V was cut by 2 bases and J by 4 bases, with 8 bases left in between. CDR3 bases: TGTGCCAGCAGTTACCGTGCTCTCTATGGCTACACCTTC. Its protein is CASSYRALYGYTF.

This chain links TRBV20-1 with TRBJ2-3; 13 bases line up with TRBD2. CDR1 is DFQATT, CDR2 SNEGSKA, per germline (reference sequence). V lost 5 bases, J lost 1 base, and 6 bases stayed unmatched. CDR3 length: 16 residues. This CDR3 reads CSALGLAGSGTDTQYF. CDR3 DNA sequence: TGCAGTGCTTTGGGACTAGCGGGGTCTGGCACAGATACGCAGTATTTT.

About this clonotype itself: A much larger clone sits a single nucleotide away, making a read error possible. V is TRBV6-6 and J is TRBJ2-3; 12 nucleotides line up with TRBD2. In germline, CDR1 is MNHNY, CDR2 SVGAGI (reference sequence). The CDR3 totals 17 residues. The CDR3 loop reads CANSSTSGSLAGDTQYF. CDR3 bases: TGTGCCAACAGTTCGACTAGCGGGAGCCTTGCTGGAGATACGCAGTATTTT.

This chain uses TRBV20-1 with TRBJ2-7; 8 bases are a match to TRBD2. Germline V gene lookup returns CDR1 DFQATT and CDR2 SNEGSKA (reference sequence). The ends lost 1 base at V and 6 bases at J; junction bases unmatched: 14. The CDR3 covers 16 residues. The DNA for the CDR3 is TGCAGTGCTAGAGGGCCTAGCGGGCGGGGTGGGGTCGAGCAGTACTTC. This encodes CSARGPSGRGGVEQYF.

The chain is built from TRBV9 and TRBJ1-6; D is ambiguous. This CDR3 spans 14 amino acids. CDR1 is SGDLS, CDR2 YYNGEE, per germline. Trimming removed 2 bases at V and 9 bases at J, with 12 bases between. The CDR3 nucleotides are TGTGCCAGCAGCGTGGGAAACGAAGGTTCACCCCTCCACTTT. Translation: CASSVGNEGSPLHF. Using reference TRBV9 and TRBJ1-6 for the parts outside the CDR3, the full variable domain is DSGVTQTPKHLITATGQRVTLRCSPRSGDLSVYWYQQSLDQGLQFLIQYYNGEERAKGNILERFSAQQFPDLHSELNLSSLELGDSALYFCASSVGNEGSPLHFGNGTRLTVT.

The chain is built from TRBV2 and TRBJ2-5; D remains unclear. The CDR3 length is 15 residues. Trimming took off 1 base at V and 0 bases at J, with 9 bases between the two ends. In germline, CDR1 is SNHLY, CDR2 FYNNEI. DNA of the CDR3: TGTGCCAGCAGTGAAGGGCATAGGTACCAAGAGACCCAGTACTTC. This gives the protein CASSEGHRYQETQYF.

CDR3 nucleotide sequence: TGTGCCAGCAGCGTTAGGGACAGTCCCTACGAGCAGTACTTC. It encodes CASSVRDSPYEQYF. The V gene is TRBV9, the J gene TRBJ2-7, with 7 bases lining up with TRBD1. Germline loops: CDR1 SGDLS, CDR2 YYNGEE. The CDR3 extends over 14 amino acids. J lost 2 bases, V lost 2 bases, and 4 bases had no gene match.

This clonotype has only a few counts. The genes are TRBV28 and TRBJ2-1; D may be TRBD1 or TRBD2 (7 bases each). V was cut by 8 bases and J by 9 bases, with 14 bases left in between. In germline, CDR1 is MDHEN, CDR2 SYDVKM. The CDR3 has 12 residues. The CDR3 nucleotides are TGTGCCAGCGCATCAGGGGGGGGTGAGCAGTTCTTC. Translating gives CASASGGGEQFF.

The chain uses TRBV6-2 or TRBV6-3 and TRBJ2-7, with a tentative D call TRBD1 (7 bases). With 8 bases removed from V and 3 bases from J, the gap between germline ends came to 17 bases. Per the germline V gene, CDR1 is MNHEY and CDR2 is SVGEGT. CDR3 length: 14 amino acids. The CDR3 spells CASRGGTDFYEQYF. In DNA form, the CDR3 reads TGTGCCAGCCGAGGGGGGACAGACTTCTACGAGCAGTACTTC.

This clonotype was recorded many times. This rearrangement joins TRBV12-3 or TRBV12-4 to TRBJ2-3; the D is unclear. Trimming left V 2 bases short and J 7 bases short, with 4 bases between. This CDR3 spans 11 amino acids. CDR3 loop: CASSLLNTQYF. The CDR3 nucleotides are TGTGCCAGCAGTTTACTAAATACGCAGTATTTT.

Only a few counts were recorded for this clonotype. This chain uses TRBV3-1 with TRBJ1-2; TRBD1 is a possible D gene (5 bases). The CDR3 contains 14 residues. Trimming took off 1 base at V and 1 base at J, with 7 bases between the two ends. Germline CDR1 is LGHDT and CDR2 is YNNKEL (reference sequence). This CDR3 is CASSQGGINYGYTF. The CDR3 DNA reads TGTGCCAGCAGCCAAGGGGGGATTAACTATGGCTACACCTTC.

The chain joins TRBV28 to TRBJ2-1; D uncertain. V lost 5 bases and J lost 11, with 7 bases in between. CDR1 and CDR2 (germline): MDHEN, SYDVKM. CDR3 length: 10 residues. The CDR3 nucleotides read TGTGCCAGCAGTAGGTCCCAGCAGTTCTTC. Encoded protein: CASSRSQQFF. The variable domain in full, with the rest retrieved from reference TRBV28 and TRBJ2-1, is DVKVTQSSRYLVKRTGEKVFLECVQDMDHENMFWYRQDPGLGLRLIYFSYDVKMKEKGDIPEGYSVSREKKERFSLILESASTNQTSMYLCASSRSQQFFGPGTRLTVL.

This clonotype was recorded a few times. V is TRBV25-1 and J is TRBJ1-4, with a weak D call TRBD1 (6 bases). Between the trimmed V and J ends, which lost 1 base and 0 bases, there was a span of 18 bases. The germline V gene encodes CDR1 MGHDK and CDR2 SYGVNS. CDR3 length: 19 amino acids. The CDR3 bases are TGTGCCAGCAGTGAATGGGGGCCAGGTGGAATTGCAACTAATGAAAAACTGTTTTTT. Translating it yields CASSEWGPGGIATNEKLFF.

The V gene is TRBV24-1, the J gene TRBJ2-1; weak D call: TRBD2 (5 bases). The CDR3 is 15 amino acids. The V gene lost 5 bases and the J gene lost 8 bases, with 18 bases spanning the gap. Germline V gene data show CDR1 as KGHDR and CDR2 as SFDVKD. CDR3 amino acids: CATSGVGAKGDEQFF. In DNA form, the CDR3 reads TGTGCCACCAGTGGAGTGGGAGCAAAGGGCGATGAGCAGTTCTTC.

The chain is built from TRBV6-2 or TRBV6-3 and TRBJ2-1, with 9 positions matching TRBD2. Germline CDR1 MNHEY, CDR2 SVGEGT. There are 17 residues in the CDR3. V dropped 8 bases and J dropped 6; count of bases not matched to a gene: 17. This CDR3 reads CASLRRGSGSFINEQFF. The CDR3 DNA is TGTGCCAGCCTCCGACGGGGTAGCGGGAGTTTTATCAATGAGCAGTTCTTC.

As DNA, the CDR3 is TGTGCCATCAGTGAGTCGAGTGCATTAGCGGGAGTTCGAGAGACCCAGTACTTC. Protein: CAISESSALAGVRETQYF. J is TRBJ2-5 and V is TRBV10-3; TRBD2 agrees at 9 bases. CDR1 and CDR2 (germline): ENHRY, SYGVKD. The V segment lost 0 bases and the J segment 4 bases; nucleotides outside the gene matches: 12. The CDR3 length is 18 residues.

This clonotype showed up many times. The J gene is TRBJ1-4, the V gene TRBV6-5, with D possibly being TRBD1 (5 bases). The V and J ends lost 0 bases and 7 bases respectively, with 9 bases between them. This CDR3 has 14 amino acids. CDR1 MNHEY and CDR2 SVGAGI come from the germline V gene. In DNA form, the CDR3 reads TGTGCCAGCAGTTACTCCGTCGGGGGTGAAAAACTGTTTTTT. Translation gives CASSYSVGGEKLFF.

This clonotype was seen only a few times. The chain joins TRBV20-1 to TRBJ2-5; 8 bases agree with TRBD2. This CDR3 is 15 amino acids long. Germline loops: CDR1 DFQATT, CDR2 SNEGSKA (reference sequence). Trimming removed 2 bases from V and 3 bases from J; junction bases left unmatched: 8. The CDR3 nucleotides are TGCAGTGCTAGACGTAGCGGGAATTTGGAAGAGACCCAGTACTTC. Translation gives CSARRSGNLEETQYF.

This clonotype was picked up many times. The chain has TRBV6-6 and TRBJ2-1; D unclear. CDR3 size: 13 residues. Germline V CDR1 and CDR2: MNHNY, SVGAGI (reference sequence). Trimming removed 6 bases at V and 5 bases at J, with 11 bases between. The CDR3 DNA is TGTGCCAGCAGCCCCCCTTCCCACAATGAGCAGTTCTTC. Its protein product is CASSPPSHNEQFF.